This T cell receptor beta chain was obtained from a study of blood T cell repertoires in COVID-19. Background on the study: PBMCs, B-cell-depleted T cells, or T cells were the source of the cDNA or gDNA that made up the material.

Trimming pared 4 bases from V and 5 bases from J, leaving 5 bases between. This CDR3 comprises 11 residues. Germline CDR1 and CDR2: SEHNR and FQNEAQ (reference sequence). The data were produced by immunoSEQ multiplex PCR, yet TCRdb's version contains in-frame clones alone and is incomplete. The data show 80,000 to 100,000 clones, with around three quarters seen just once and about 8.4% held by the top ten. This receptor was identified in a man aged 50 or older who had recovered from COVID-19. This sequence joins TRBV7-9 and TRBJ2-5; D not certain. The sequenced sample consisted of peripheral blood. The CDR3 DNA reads TGTGCCAGCAGCTCCCGGGAGACCCAGTACTTC. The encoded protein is CASSSRETQYF.